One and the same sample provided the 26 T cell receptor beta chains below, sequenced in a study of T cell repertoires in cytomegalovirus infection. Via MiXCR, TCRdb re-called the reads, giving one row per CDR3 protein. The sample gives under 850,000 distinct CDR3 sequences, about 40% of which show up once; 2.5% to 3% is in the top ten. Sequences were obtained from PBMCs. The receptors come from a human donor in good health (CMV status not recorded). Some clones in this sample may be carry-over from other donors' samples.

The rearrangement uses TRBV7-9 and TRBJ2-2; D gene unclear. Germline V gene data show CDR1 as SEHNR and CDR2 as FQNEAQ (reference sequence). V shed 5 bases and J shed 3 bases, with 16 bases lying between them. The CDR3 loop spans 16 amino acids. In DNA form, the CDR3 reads TGTGCCAGCAGCCGAACTCTAGGGTCGTACACCGGGGAGCTGTTTTTT. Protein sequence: CASSRTLGSYTGELFF.

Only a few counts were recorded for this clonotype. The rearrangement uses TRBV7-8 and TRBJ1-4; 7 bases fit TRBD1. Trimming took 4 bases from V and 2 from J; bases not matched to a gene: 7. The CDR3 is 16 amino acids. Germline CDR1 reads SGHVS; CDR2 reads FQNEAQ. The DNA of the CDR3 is TGTGCCAGCAGCTCTGAACAGGGGTCGACTAATGAAAAACTGTTTTTT. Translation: CASSSEQGSTNEKLFF.

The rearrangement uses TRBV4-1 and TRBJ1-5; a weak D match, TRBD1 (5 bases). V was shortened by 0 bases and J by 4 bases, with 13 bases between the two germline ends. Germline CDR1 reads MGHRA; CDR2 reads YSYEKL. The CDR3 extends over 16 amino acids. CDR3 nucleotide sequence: TGCGCCAGCAGCCAAGATCGGGGGTTTGGTAATCAGCCCCAGCATTTT. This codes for CASSQDRGFGNQPQHF.

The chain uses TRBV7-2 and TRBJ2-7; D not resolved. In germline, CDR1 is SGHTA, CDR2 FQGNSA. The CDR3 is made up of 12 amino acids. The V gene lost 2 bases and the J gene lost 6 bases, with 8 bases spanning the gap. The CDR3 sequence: CASSLRAGEQYF. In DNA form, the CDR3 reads TGTGCCAGCAGCTTAAGGGCAGGCGAGCAGTACTTC.

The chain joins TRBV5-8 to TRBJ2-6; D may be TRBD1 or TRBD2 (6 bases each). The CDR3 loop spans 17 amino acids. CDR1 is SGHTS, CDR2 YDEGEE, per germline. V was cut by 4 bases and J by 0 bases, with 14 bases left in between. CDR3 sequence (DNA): TGTGCCAGCAGCGGCGGGACACGGACCTCTGGGGCCAACGTCCTGACTTTC. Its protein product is CASSGGTRTSGANVLTF.

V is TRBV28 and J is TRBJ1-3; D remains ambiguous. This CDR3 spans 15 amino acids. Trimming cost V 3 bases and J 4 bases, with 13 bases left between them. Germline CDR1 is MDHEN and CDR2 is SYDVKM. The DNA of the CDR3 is TGTGCCAGCAGTTTTAGCTGGGAGACGGGAAACACCATATATTTT. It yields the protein CASSFSWETGNTIYF.

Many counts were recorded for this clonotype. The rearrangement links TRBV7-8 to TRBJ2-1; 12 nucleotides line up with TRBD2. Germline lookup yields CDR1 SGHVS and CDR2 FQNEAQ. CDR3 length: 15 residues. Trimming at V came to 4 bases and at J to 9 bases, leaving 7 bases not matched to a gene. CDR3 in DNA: TGTGCCAGCAGCTCGAGGACTAGCGGGAATGGTGAGCAGTTCTTC. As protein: CASSSRTSGNGEQFF.

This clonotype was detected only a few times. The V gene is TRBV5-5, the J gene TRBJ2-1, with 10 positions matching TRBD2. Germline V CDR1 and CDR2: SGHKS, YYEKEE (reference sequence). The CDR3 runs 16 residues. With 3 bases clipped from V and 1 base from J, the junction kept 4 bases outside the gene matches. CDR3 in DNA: TGTGCCAGCAGCTCCCTAGCGGGAGATTCCTACAATGAGCAGTTCTTC. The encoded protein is CASSSLAGDSYNEQFF.

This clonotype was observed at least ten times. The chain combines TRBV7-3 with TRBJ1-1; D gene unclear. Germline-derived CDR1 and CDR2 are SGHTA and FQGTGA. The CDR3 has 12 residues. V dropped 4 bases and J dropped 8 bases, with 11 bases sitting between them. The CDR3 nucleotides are TGTGCCAGCAGCTCAGAGGGTACAGAAGCTTTCTTT. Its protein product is CASSSEGTEAFF.

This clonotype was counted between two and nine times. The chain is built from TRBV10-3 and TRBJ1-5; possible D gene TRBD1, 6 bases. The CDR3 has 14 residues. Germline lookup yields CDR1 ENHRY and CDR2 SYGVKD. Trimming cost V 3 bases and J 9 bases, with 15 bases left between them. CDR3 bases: TGTGCCATCAGTGATTGGGACACCGCCGGGCCCCAGCATTTT. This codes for CAISDWDTAGPQHF.

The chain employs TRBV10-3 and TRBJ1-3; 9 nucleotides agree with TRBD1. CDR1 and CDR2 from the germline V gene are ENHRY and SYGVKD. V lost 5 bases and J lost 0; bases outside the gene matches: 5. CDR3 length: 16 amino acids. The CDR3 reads CAISNPGQGSGNTIYF. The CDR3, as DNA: TGTGCCATCAGTAACCCGGGACAGGGCTCTGGAAACACCATATATTTT.

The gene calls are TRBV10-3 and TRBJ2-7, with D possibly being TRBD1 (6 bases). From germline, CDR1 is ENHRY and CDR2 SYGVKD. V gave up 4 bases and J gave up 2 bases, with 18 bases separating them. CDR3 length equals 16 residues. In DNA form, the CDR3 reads TGTGCCATCAGTGGTGGTCCGGGACACGGGACCTACGAGCAGTACTTC. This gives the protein CAISGGPGHGTYEQYF.

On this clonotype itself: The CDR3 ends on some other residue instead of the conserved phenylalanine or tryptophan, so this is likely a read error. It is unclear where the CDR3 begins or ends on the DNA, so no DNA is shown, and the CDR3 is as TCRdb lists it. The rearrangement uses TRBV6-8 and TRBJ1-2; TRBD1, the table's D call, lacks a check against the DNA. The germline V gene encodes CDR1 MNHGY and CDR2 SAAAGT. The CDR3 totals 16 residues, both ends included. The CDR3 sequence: CASSYRRGPSSYGYTL.

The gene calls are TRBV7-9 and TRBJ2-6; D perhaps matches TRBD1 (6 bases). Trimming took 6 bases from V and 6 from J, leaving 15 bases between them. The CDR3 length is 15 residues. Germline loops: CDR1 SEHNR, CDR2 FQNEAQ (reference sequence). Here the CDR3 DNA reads TGTGCCAGCAGTTCCACAGGGAATCAGGCCAACGTCCTGACTTTC. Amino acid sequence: CASSSTGNQANVLTF.

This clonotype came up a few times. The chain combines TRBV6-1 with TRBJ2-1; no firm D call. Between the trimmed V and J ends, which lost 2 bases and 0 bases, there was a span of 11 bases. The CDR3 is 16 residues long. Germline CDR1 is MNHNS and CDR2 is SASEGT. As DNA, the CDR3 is TGTGCCAGCAGTGAATTCGGAGCTATCTCCTACAATGAGCAGTTCTTC. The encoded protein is CASSEFGAISYNEQFF.

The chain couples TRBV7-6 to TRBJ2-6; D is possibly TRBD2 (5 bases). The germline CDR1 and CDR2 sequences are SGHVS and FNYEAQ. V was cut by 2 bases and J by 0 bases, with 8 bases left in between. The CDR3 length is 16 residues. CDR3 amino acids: CASSLRGSSGANVLTF. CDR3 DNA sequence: TGTGCCAGCAGCTTACGTGGGAGCTCTGGGGCCAACGTCCTGACTTTC.

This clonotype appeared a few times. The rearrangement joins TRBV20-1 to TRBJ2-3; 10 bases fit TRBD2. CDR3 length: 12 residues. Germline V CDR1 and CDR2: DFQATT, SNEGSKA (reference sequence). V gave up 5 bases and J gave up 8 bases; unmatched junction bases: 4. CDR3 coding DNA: TGCAGTGCTCCTAGCGGGAGCGGTACGCAGTATTTT. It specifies CSAPSGSGTQYF.

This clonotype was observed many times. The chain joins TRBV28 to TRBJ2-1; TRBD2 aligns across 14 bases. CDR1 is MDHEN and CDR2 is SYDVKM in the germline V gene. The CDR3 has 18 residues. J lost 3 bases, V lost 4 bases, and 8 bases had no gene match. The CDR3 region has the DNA TGTGCCAGCAGTTCGACTAGCGGGAGGGCCTCTGACTACAATGAGCAGTTCTTC. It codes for CASSSTSGRASDYNEQFF.

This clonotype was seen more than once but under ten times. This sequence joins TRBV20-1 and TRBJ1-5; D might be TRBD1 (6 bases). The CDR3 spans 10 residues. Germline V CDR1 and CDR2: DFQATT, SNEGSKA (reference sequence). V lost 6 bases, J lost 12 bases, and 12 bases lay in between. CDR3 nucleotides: TGCAGTGCGGGGGCCCAGGGCCAGCATTTT. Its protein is CSAGAQGQHF.

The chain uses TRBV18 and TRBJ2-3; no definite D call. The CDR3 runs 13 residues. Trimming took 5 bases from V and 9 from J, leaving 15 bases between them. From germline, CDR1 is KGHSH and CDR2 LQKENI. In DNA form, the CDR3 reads TGTGCCAGCTCAACCGGTAAATCGGAGACGCAGTATTTT. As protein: CASSTGKSETQYF.

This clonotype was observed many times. The CDR3 sequence is CASSFRTGFYEQYF. The CDR3 DNA sequence: TGTGCCAGCAGTTTCCGGACAGGGTTCTACGAGCAGTACTTC. The chain has TRBV28 and TRBJ2-7; 8 nucleotides match TRBD1. The V gene end was trimmed by 3 bases and the J gene end by 3 bases; junction bases not matched to a gene: 4. Germline V gene data show CDR1 as MDHEN and CDR2 as SYDVKM. CDR3 length equals 14 residues.

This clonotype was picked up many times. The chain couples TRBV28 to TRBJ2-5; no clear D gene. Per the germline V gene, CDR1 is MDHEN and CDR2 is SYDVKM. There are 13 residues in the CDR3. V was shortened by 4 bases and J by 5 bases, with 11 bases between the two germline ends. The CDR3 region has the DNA TGTGCCAGCAGTTCCGACATGAGGGAGACCCAGTACTTC. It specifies CASSSDMRETQYF.

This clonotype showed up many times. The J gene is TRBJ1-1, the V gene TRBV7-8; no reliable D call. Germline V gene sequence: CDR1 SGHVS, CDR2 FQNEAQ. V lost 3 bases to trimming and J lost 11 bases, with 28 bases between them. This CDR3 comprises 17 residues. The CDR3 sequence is CASSFQYGTGFQKEAFF. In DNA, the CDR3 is TGTGCCAGCAGCTTCCAATACGGAACCGGGTTCCAAAAAGAGGCTTTCTTT.

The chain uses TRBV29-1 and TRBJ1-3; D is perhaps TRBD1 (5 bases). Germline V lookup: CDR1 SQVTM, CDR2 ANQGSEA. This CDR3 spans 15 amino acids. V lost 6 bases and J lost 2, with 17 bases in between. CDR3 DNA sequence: TGCAGCGTGGCCCCCACGACAGATACTGGAAACACCATATATTTT. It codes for CSVAPTTDTGNTIYF. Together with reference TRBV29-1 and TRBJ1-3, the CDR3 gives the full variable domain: SAVISQKPSRDICQRGTSLTIQCQVDSQVTMMFWYRQQPGQSLTLIATANQGSEATYESGFVIDKFPISRPNLTFSTLTVSNMSPEDSSIYLCSVAPTTDTGNTIYFGEGSWLTVV.

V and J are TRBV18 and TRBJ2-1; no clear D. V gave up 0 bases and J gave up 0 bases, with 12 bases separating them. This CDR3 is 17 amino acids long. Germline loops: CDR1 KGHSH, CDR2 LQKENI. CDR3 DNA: TGTGCCAGCTCACCACCGCTCGAATCGAGCTCCTACAATGAGCAGTTCTTC. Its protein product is CASSPPLESSSYNEQFF.

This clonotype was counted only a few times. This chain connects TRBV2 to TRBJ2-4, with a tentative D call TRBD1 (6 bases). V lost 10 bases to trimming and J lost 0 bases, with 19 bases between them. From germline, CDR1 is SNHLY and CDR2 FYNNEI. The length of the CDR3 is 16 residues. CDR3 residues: CAMGHSSGAAKNIQYF. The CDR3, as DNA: TGTGCCATGGGACATTCCTCCGGGGCAGCCAAAAACATTCAGTACTTC.